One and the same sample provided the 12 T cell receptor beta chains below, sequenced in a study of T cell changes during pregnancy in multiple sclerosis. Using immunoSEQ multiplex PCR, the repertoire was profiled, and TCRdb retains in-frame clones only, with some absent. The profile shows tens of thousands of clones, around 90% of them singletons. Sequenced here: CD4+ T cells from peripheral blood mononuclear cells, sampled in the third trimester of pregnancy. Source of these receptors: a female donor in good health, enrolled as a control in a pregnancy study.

In nucleotides, the CDR3 is TGCGCCAGCAGTCCAGGAGGGGGAGGGAATGGTGGCTACACCTTC. It specifies CASSPGGGGNGGYTF. The rearrangement links TRBV4-3 to TRBJ1-2; perhaps TRBD1 as D (6 bases). This CDR3 is built from 15 residues. Trimming stripped 6 bases from V and 7 bases from J, with 21 bases between. Germline CDR1 and CDR2: LGHNA and YSLEER.

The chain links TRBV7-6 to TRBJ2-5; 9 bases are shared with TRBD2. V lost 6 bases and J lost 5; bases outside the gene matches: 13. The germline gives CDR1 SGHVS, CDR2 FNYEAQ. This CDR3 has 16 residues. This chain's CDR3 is CASSPGGAGGWETQYF. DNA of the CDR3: TGTGCCAGCAGTCCCGGAGGAGCGGGGGGATGGGAGACCCAGTACTTC.

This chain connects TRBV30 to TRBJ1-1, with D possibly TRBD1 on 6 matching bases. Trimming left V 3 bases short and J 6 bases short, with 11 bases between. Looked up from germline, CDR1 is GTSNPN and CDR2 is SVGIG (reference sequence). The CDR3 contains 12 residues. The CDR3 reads CAWRTGISEAFF. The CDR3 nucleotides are TGTGCCTGGAGAACAGGGATCTCTGAAGCTTTCTTT.

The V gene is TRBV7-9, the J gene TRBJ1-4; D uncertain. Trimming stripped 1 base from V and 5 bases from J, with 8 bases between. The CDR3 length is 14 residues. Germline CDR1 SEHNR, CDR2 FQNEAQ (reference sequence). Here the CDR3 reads CASSLGRENEKLFF. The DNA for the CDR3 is TGTGCCAGCAGCTTAGGTAGGGAGAATGAAAAACTGTTTTTT.

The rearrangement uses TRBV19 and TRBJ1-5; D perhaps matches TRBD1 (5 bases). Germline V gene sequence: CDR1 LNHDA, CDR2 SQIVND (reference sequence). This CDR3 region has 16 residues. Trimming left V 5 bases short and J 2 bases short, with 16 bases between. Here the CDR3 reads CASSVGTGVGNQPQHF. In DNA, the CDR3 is TGTGCCAGTAGTGTCGGGACGGGGGTGGGCAATCAGCCCCAGCATTTT.

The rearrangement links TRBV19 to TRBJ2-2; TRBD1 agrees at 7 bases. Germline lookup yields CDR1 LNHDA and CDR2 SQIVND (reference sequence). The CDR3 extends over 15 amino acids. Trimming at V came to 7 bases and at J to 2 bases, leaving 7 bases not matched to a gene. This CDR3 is CASTLRDRNTGELFF. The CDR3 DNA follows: TGTGCCAGTACCCTTAGGGACAGAAACACCGGGGAGCTGTTTTTT.

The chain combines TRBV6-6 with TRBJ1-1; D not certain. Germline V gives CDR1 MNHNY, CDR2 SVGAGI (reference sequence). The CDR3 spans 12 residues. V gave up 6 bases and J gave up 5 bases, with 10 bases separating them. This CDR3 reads CASSVRGTEAFF. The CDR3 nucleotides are TGTGCCAGCAGCGTGAGAGGGACTGAAGCTTTCTTT.

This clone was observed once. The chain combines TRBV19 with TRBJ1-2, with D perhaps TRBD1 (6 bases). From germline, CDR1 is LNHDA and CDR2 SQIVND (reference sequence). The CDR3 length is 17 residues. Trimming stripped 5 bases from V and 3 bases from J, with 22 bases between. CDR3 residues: CASSPGQTGPHYYGYTF. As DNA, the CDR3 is TGTGCCAGTAGTCCGGGGCAGACAGGACCCCACTACTATGGCTACACCTTC.

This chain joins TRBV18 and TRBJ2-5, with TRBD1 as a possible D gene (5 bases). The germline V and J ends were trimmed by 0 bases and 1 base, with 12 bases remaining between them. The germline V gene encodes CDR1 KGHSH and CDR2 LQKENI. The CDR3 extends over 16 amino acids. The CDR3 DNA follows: TGTGCCAGCTCACCACCGGGCAGGGCTATCCAAGAGACCCAGTACTTC. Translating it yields CASSPPGRAIQETQYF.

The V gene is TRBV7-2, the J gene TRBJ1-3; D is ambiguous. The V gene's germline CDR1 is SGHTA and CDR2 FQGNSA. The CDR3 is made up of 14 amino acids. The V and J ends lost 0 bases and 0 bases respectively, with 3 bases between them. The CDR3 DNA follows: TGTGCCAGCAGCTTAGCCGGCTCTGGAAACACCATATATTTT. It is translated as CASSLAGSGNTIYF.

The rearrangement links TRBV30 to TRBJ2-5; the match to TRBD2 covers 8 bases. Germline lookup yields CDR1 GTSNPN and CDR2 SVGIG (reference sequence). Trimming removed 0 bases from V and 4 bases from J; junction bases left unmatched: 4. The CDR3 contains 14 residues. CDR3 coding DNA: TGTGCCTGGAGTGTACTTGCGGGGGGAGAGACCCAGTACTTC. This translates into CAWSVLAGGETQYF.

CDR3 protein: CASSSGQSIYEQYF. The CDR3 coding sequence is TGTGCCAGCAGCTCGGGACAGTCAATCTACGAGCAGTACTTC. This rearrangement joins TRBV5-4 to TRBJ2-7; 7 bases line up with TRBD1. The CDR3 is 14 residues long. Germline V CDR1 and CDR2: SGHNT, YYREEE (reference sequence). With V trimmed by 3 bases and J by 3 bases, 6 bases remained unmatched.